A selection of T cell receptor beta chains follows, all from one sample in a study of cytomegalovirus exposure and HLA in healthy donors. TCRdb's table, derived via immunoSEQ multiplex PCR, lists solely in-frame clones and lacks some. The profile shows about 110,000 clones, approximately 80% of them singletons. Source material: PBMCs. Receptors were obtained from a human donor in good health. CDR3s include the opening cysteine and the closing phenylalanine or tryptophan. Fields, in order: V gene, J gene, CDR3 protein.

TRBV27	TRBJ2-2	CASSFHGGAANTGELFF
TRBV27	TRBJ2-3	CASSLSWDRGLLDTQYF
TRBV7-3	TRBJ2-2	CASSIQGALNTGELFF
TRBV27	TRBJ2-1	CASSPLGLAGLNEQFF
TRBV25-1	-	CASSDSGTSGYEQYF
TRBV11-3	TRBJ2-7	CASSRDTRTRDYHYEQYF
TRBV14	-	CASSQQGDRDYEQYF
TRBV7-2	TRBJ2-5	CASSFILGPQETQYF
TRBV7-6	TRBJ2-7	CASSLAVAGGPFEQYF
TRBV5-6	TRBJ2-7	CASSLGDSEYF
TRBV12-2	TRBJ2-6	CASRSSRPTGANVLTF
TRBV14	TRBJ2-7	CASSQGTGVEQYF
TRBV21-1	TRBJ1-3	CASSRRTGPHSGNTIYF
TRBV5-4	TRBJ1-1	CASSPGAMNTEAFF
TRBV11-1	TRBJ2-5	CASSYLGQGTVQETQYF
TRBV5-5	TRBJ2-7	CASSLGQGAHEQYF
TRBV14	TRBJ2-7	CASSPEIGGQYF
TRBV6-4	TRBJ2-1	CASSDGTSGNEQFF
TRBV10-3	TRBJ2-5	CAISENAGQRETQYF
TRBV19	TRBJ1-4	CASSHPGTSHEKLFF
TRBV6-5	TRBJ1-5	CASSELGLDQPQHF
TRBV7-9	TRBJ1-4	CASSLQGLREKLFF
TRBV6-1	TRBJ1-1	CASSEEGAGITEAFF
TRBV11-1	TRBJ1-1	CASSLTGKRPQTEAFF
TRBV19	TRBJ2-3	CASSLVGLAGGPVPSCF
TRBV14	TRBJ2-5	CASSPYGITPPPQETQYF
TRBV6-1	TRBJ2-4	CASSENQAKNIQYF
TRBV19	TRBJ1-2	CASSPPQGNGYTF
TRBV5-5	TRBJ2-3	CASSSRSGSTDTQYF
TRBV11-3	TRBJ1-1	CASSLPQGYAEAFF
TRBV27	TRBJ2-6	CASSLNAGTAGANVLTF
TRBV2	TRBJ1-5	CASSENSVNQPQHF
TRBV10-2	TRBJ2-3	CASSSSGRFASTDTQYF
TRBV28	TRBJ1-4	CASSLGGAQNEKLFF
TRBV27	TRBJ1-2	CASPPLFRDRAYGYTF
TRBV11-3	TRBJ1-2	CASTLPSDKARGYTF
TRBV5-1	TRBJ2-3	CASLRDSYTDTQYF
TRBV4-1	TRBJ1-1	CASSQDRLGFYTEAFF
TRBV10-3	TRBJ1-1	CAISYQGGNTEAFF
TRBV5-4	TRBJ2-7	CASSGTGISPYEQYF
TRBV28	TRBJ2-2	CASSLAGDLNTGELFF
TRBV7-3	TRBJ2-3	CASSIQAGTSTDTQYF
TRBV21-1	TRBJ1-5	CASSNPGGRCNQPQHF